Sequencing of this T cell receptor beta chain was carried out in a study of untreated major depressive disorder. Germline V gives CDR1 SGHRS, CDR2 YFSETQ. The V end was cut by 0 bases, the J end by 2 bases, with 8 bases between. This CDR3 has 14 amino acids. TCRdb's table, derived via immunoSEQ multiplex PCR, lists solely in-frame clones and lacks some. The data hold just over 20,000 clones, with more than 75% observed a single time. The source of this sequence is a woman aged 25 to 39 in good health. Sequencing was carried out using CD4+ T cells from PBMCs. The chain joins TRBV5-1 to TRBJ1-1, with D unclear. CDR3 DNA sequence: TGCGCCAGCAGCTTGGGGGTATTCAACACTGAAGCTTTCTTT. Protein sequence: CASSLGVFNTEAFF.